The clone carrying this T cell receptor (beta chain) was detected a few times. Its antigen remains unknown. The sample comes from a study of blood T cells in healthy people across ages. Points from the study as a whole: Naive and antigen-experienced cells were not separated, limiting conclusive comparison. Both higher diversity and more naive CD4+ cells marked long-lived donors when set against aged donors.

A sample-barcoded 5' primer and a J-beta primer mix were used in a second PCR of roughly 6 to 12 cycles. A single record per CDR3 protein comes from TCRdb applying MiXCR to the 5' RACE reads. In the table there are about 930,000 distinct CDR3 sequences, 29% of which are singletons. The CDR3 is 13 amino acids. Trimming cost V 5 bases and J 0 bases, with 5 bases left between them. Germline CDR1 reads SGHTA; CDR2 reads FQGNSA. The same data also went into a second study, on T cells of mothers and their children. This second report adds: In cDNA synthesis, all of the extracted RNA was used at roughly 1.6 ug per 15 ul. Maternal samples each gave over 9.5 million TCR beta CDR3 reads, and child samples several million each.

The sequenced sample consisted of blood. This TCR derives from a middle-aged woman in good health. The rearrangement joins TRBV7-2 to TRBJ2-1, with D unclear. CDR3 sequence (DNA): TGTGCCAGCAGCGCACCCTCCTACAATGAGCAGTTCTTC. This encodes CASSAPSYNEQFF.